This T cell receptor beta chain was recorded in a study of vaccination effects on CD4 cells after COVID-19. The ViraFEST assay expanded antigen-specific CD4+ T cells with viral peptide pools before sequencing. Subsequent to approximately 11 days of culture, CD4+ T cells were isolated. Of the BNT162b2 and mRNA-1273 vaccines, participants received two doses of one or the other. The study found no prior SARS-CoV-2 infection in the vaccine recipients, who tested negative for nucleocapsid antibodies. In culture with 10 IU/ml IL-2 and around 10 ug/ml peptides, PBMC were grown at a few million per well. Cells had half their medium changed to IL-2 medium on days 3 and 7. Regarding the study as a whole: Substantial clonal contraction characterized both infection- and vaccine-induced clones late after vaccination.

V dropped 5 bases and J dropped 3 bases, with 14 bases sitting between them. The CDR3 is 14 residues long. Germline V CDR1 and CDR2: DFQATT, SNEGSKA (reference sequence). To note about this clone: Its antigen remains unidentified.

TCRdb keeps only in-frame clones here, not all; method: immunoSEQ multiplex PCR. The data contain roughly 27,000 clones, roughly 79% of them singletons. This TCR was sampled from a human donor who received a COVID-19 vaccine. Some clones in this sample may be carry-over from other donors' samples. This sample comprised CD4+ T cells from PBMCs cultured with SARS-CoV-2 spike peptides, obtained after COVID-19 vaccination. The rearrangement joins TRBV20-1 to TRBJ1-5; a weak D match, TRBD1 (5 bases). The chain's CDR3 is CSAREGAINQPQHF. The CDR3 nucleotides read TGCAGTGCTCGTGAAGGGGCAATCAATCAGCCCCAGCATTTT.